Described below is a single T cell receptor beta chain sequence and its context. The repertoire was sequenced with immunoSEQ multiplex PCR; TCRdb's copy has only in-frame clones and lacks some. The profile shows 190,000 or so clones, about 87% of them singletons. This record comes from a study of blood T cell repertoires in COVID-19. Overall study context: Samples of COVID-19 (acute and convalescent) were obtained from the United States, Italy and Spain. From T cells, B-cell-depleted T cells, or PBMCs came the material, which was cDNA or gDNA.

This CDR3 is built from 16 residues. Germline CDR1 reads KGHDR; CDR2 reads SFDVKD. Trimming cost V 0 bases and J 10 bases; bases outside gene matches: 6. The sequence was collected from a woman aged 18-30 years who had recovered from COVID-19. Source material: peripheral blood. The rearrangement links TRBV24-1 to TRBJ2-1; TRBD2 agrees at 12 bases. As DNA, the CDR3 is TGTGCCACCAGTGATTTGCAGGCTAGCGGGGGGGTAGAGCAGTTCTTC. Translated: CATSDLQASGGVEQFF.